The next 9 T cell receptor beta chains were all read from a single sample in a study of blood T cell repertoires in COVID-19. The assay was immunoSEQ multiplex PCR, and TCRdb's table has in-frame clones only and misses some. The sample has some 250,000 clones; about 90% are singletons. The sample consisted of peripheral blood. The receptors come from a woman aged 25 to 45 with COVID-19, enrolled during active disease.

The chain uses TRBV5-1 and TRBJ2-5; 10 nucleotides match TRBD2. The CDR3 totals 15 residues. J gave up 2 bases and V 7 bases, and 8 bases lay outside the gene matches. CDR1 SGHRS and CDR2 YFSETQ come from the germline V gene. CDR3 amino acids: CASGSGGAGQETQYF. CDR3 bases: TGCGCCAGCGGAAGCGGGGGGGCTGGGCAAGAGACCCAGTACTTC.

The genes are TRBV7-8 and TRBJ2-2; TRBD2 matches 8 bases. Germline values: CDR1 SGHVS, CDR2 FQNEAQ. Trimming at V came to 6 bases and at J to 2 bases, leaving 14 bases not matched to a gene. The CDR3 is 18 residues long. The CDR3 spells CASRRRRGADRNTGELFF. CDR3 bases: TGTGCCAGCAGACGCCGGCGGGGGGCCGACCGTAACACCGGGGAGCTGTTTTTT.

The rearrangement links TRBV5-6 to TRBJ1-1, with D maybe TRBD1 (5 bases). The CDR3 sequence is 14 residues long. V was trimmed by 5 bases and J by 1 base, leaving 12 bases between them. The germline V gene has CDR1 SGHDT and CDR2 YYEEEE. The chain's CDR3 is CASSYRGANTEAFF. The CDR3 region has the DNA TGTGCCAGCAGTTATAGGGGTGCGAACACTGAAGCTTTCTTT.

V gene TRBV5-1 combines with J gene TRBJ2-3, with D perhaps TRBD2 (6 bases). Germline CDR1 and CDR2: SGHRS and YFSETQ. The CDR3 totals 15 residues. Trimming removed 4 bases at V and 0 bases at J, with 12 bases between. CDR3: CASSALAASTDTQYF. As DNA, the CDR3 is TGCGCCAGCAGCGCACTAGCTGCTAGCACAGATACGCAGTATTTT.

V is TRBV19 and J is TRBJ2-3; 8 nucleotides line up with TRBD2. The CDR3 has 17 amino acids. Germline lookup yields CDR1 LNHDA and CDR2 SQIVND (reference sequence). V was pared by 0 bases and J by 3 bases, with 8 bases of the junction left unmatched. The CDR3 loop reads CASSIDRGGQGTDTQYF. The CDR3 nucleotides read TGTGCCAGTAGTATAGACCGGGGGGGTCAAGGAACAGATACGCAGTATTTT. The entire variable domain, with the rest obtained from reference TRBV19 and TRBJ2-3, is as follows: DGGITQSPKYLFRKEGQNVTLSCEQNLNHDAMYWYRQDPGQGLRLIYYSQIVNDFQKGDIAEGYSVSREKKESFPLTVTSAQKNPTAFYLCASSIDRGGQGTDTQYFGPGTRLTVL.

On this clone: A read error may produce the germline difference seen at one junction end. The chain uses TRBV5-8 and TRBJ1-2; 9 positions match TRBD1. In germline, CDR1 is SGHTS, CDR2 YDEGEE. This CDR3 region has 15 residues. In DNA, the CDR3 is TGTGCCAGCAGCTCGGGGACAGGGAGATACTATGACTACACCTTC. This codes for CASSSGTGRYYDYTF.

This chain uses TRBV5-6 with TRBJ2-1, with TRBD2 matching 7 bases. Germline trimming cut 3 bases from V and 4 bases from J; bases unmatched to any gene: 4. The CDR3 covers 14 residues. Germline-derived CDR1 and CDR2 are SGHDT and YYEEEE. CDR3 nucleotides: TGTGCCAGCAGCTACCTAGCGGCTTACAATGAGCAGTTCTTC. Encoded protein: CASSYLAAYNEQFF.

The chain joins TRBV19 to TRBJ1-2; D is uncertain. There are 14 residues in the CDR3. Germline CDR1 reads LNHDA; CDR2 reads SQIVND (reference sequence). V was cut by 7 bases and J by 1 base, with 13 bases left in between. CDR3 sequence reads: CASNNSGRNYGYTF. The CDR3 coding sequence is TGTGCCAGTAATAACTCAGGTCGTAACTATGGCTACACCTTC.

The V gene is TRBV9, the J gene TRBJ2-3; a possible D gene is TRBD2 (6 bases). CDR3 length equals 14 residues. Germline loops: CDR1 SGDLS, CDR2 YYNGEE. Trimming removed 0 bases from V and 5 bases from J, with 10 bases in between. CDR3 DNA: TGTGCCAGCAGCGTAGCCCGGGGGATAGATACGCAGTATTTT. Protein: CASSVARGIDTQYF.